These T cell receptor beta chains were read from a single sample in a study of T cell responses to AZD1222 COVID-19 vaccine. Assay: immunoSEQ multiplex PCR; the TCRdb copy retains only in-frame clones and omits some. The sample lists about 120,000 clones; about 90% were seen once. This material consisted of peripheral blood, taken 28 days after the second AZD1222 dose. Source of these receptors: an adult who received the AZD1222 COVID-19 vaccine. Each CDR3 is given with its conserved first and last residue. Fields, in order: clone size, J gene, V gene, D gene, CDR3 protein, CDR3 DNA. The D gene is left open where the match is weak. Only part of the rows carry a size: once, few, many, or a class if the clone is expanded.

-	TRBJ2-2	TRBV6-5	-	CASRAIFDTGELFF	TGTGCCAGCAGAGCTATTTTTGACACCGGGGAGCTGTTTTTT
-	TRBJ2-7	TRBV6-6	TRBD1	CASSYSGQGARYEQYF	TGTGCCAGCAGTTACTCGGGACAGGGGGCGCGGTACGAGCAGTACTTC
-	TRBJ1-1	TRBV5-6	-	CASSLAGLGEAFF	TGTGCCAGCAGCTTGGCAGGGCTCGGTGAAGCTTTCTTT
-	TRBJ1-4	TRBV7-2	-	CASSLAGVGEKLFF	TGTGCCAGCAGCTTAGCAGGGGTAGGGGAAAAACTGTTTTTT
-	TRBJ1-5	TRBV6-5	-	CASSIFRGGPQPQHF	TGTGCCAGCAGCATATTTAGGGGGGGGCCTCAGCCCCAGCATTTT
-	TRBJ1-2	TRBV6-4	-	CASRDYTFGGYTF	TGTGCCAGCAGAGACTACACGTTCGGAGGCTACACCTTC
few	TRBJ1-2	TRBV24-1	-	CATSDFTGASGVYGYTF	TGTGCCACCAGTGATTTCACTGGGGCGAGTGGGGTCTATGGCTACACCTTC
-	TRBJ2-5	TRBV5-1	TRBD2	CASRMGSRVAGEKTQYF	TGCGCCAGCCGAATGGGCAGTCGAGTAGCGGGGGAAAAGACCCAGTACTTC
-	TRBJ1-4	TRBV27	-	CASRGWANEKLFF	TGTGCCAGCAGGGGGTGGGCTAATGAAAAACTGTTTTTT
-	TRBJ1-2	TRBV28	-	CASSHNPRTAKANYGYTF	TGTGCCAGCAGCCACAACCCACGGACAGCCAAAGCTAACTATGGCTACACCTTC
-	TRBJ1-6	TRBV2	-	CASTGELPPLHF	TGTGCCAGCACTGGGGAACTTCCACCCCTCCACTTT
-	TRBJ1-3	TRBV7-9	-	CASSLVQSSGNTIYF	TGTGCCAGCAGCTTAGTACAGAGCTCTGGAAACACCATATATTTT
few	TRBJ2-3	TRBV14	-	CASSLLGRASGTDTQYF	TGTGCCAGCAGCCTACTGGGCAGGGCCTCAGGCACAGATACGCAGTATTTT
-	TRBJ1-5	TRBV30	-	CAWSVGEGQPQHF	TGTGCCTGGAGTGTAGGGGAGGGTCAGCCCCAGCATTTT
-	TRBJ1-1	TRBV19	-	CASSMVRGRSTEAFF	TGTGCCAGTAGTATGGTAAGGGGAAGAAGTACTGAAGCTTTCTTT
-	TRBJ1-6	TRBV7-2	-	CASSSPNSPLHF	TGTGCCAGCAGCTCCCCAAATTCACCCCTCCACTTT
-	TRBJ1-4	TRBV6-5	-	CASNMANEKLFF	TGTGCCAGCAATATGGCTAATGAAAAACTGTTTTTT